The rows below give T cell receptor beta chains drawn from one sample of a study of shared clonotypes between healthy human individuals. Profiled with immunoSEQ multiplex PCR; TCRdb holds only in-frame clones, not every one. Here the sample spans hundreds of thousands of clones, about two thirds being singletons. Sequenced material: memory CD4+ T cells sorted from blood. The receptor set was obtained from a woman in her 30s in good health. Both conserved end residues are trimmed from each CDR3. Fields, in order: J gene, V gene, CDR3 protein.

J gene: TRBJ1-2; V gene: TRBV28; CDR3 protein: ASSPPYNYGYT
J gene: TRBJ1-2; V gene: TRBV7-8; CDR3 protein: ASSLEGMGANYGYT
J gene: TRBJ1-2; V gene: TRBV16; CDR3 protein: ASSGLLVRKTYGYT
J gene: TRBJ2-7; V gene: TRBV21-1; CDR3 protein: ASSRKGDEQY
J gene: TRBJ2-2; V gene: TRBV7-6; CDR3 protein: ASSPTSGDTGELF
J gene: TRBJ2-1; V gene: TRBV11-2; CDR3 protein: ASSQGLATYNEQF
J gene: NA; V gene: TRBV11-2; CDR3 protein: ASSLDLWTDVSEQY
J gene: TRBJ2-7; V gene: TRBV28; CDR3 protein: ASSFFRTSGSSEQY
J gene: TRBJ2-5; V gene: TRBV7-8; CDR3 protein: ASSLDPSGIRETQY
J gene: TRBJ2-3; V gene: TRBV7-7; CDR3 protein: ASSPTGGTTDTQY
J gene: TRBJ2-1; V gene: TRBV9; CDR3 protein: ASGIGGGTYSYNEQF
J gene: TRBJ1-5; V gene: TRBV18; CDR3 protein: ASSPEIKNQPQH
J gene: TRBJ1-5; V gene: TRBV15; CDR3 protein: ATSRVPAGDSNQPQH
J gene: TRBJ2-3; V gene: TRBV4-2; CDR3 protein: ASSQPGTSGSTDTQY
J gene: TRBJ1-1; V gene: TRBV27; CDR3 protein: ASRPAVISEAF
J gene: TRBJ1-5; V gene: TRBV6-5; CDR3 protein: ASSPILNQPQH
J gene: TRBJ2-3; V gene: TRBV7-2; CDR3 protein: ASSLSSGSSDTQY
J gene: TRBJ1-2; V gene: TRBV5-5; CDR3 protein: ASRGPSRGYT
J gene: TRBJ1-3; V gene: TRBV9; CDR3 protein: ASSVPGHSGNTIY
J gene: TRBJ1-4; V gene: TRBV4-2; CDR3 protein: ASSQDKGGGEKLF
J gene: TRBJ2-7; V gene: TRBV29-1; CDR3 protein: SVSKGPSWEQY
J gene: TRBJ2-2; V gene: TRBV6-5; CDR3 protein: ASSYRGFENTGELF
J gene: TRBJ2-3; V gene: TRBV18; CDR3 protein: ASSIVGADTQY
J gene: NA; V gene: TRBV28; CDR3 protein: ASSFDFYEQY
J gene: TRBJ1-1; V gene: TRBV2; CDR3 protein: ASSLSPWTGGSTEAF
J gene: TRBJ1-2; V gene: TRBV19; CDR3 protein: ASSINSVDSLGYT
J gene: TRBJ1-2; V gene: TRBV9; CDR3 protein: ASSVEGLRSRYGYT
J gene: TRBJ2-1; V gene: TRBV4-2; CDR3 protein: ASSQGTSGSLSYNEQF
J gene: TRBJ1-4; V gene: TRBV5-1; CDR3 protein: ASSYGTGGGNEKLF
J gene: TRBJ2-7; V gene: TRBV7-2; CDR3 protein: ASNPGGRVEQY
J gene: TRBJ2-7; V gene: TRBV29-1; CDR3 protein: SVQGPGGNYEQY
J gene: TRBJ1-1; V gene: TRBV30; CDR3 protein: AWSALVNTEAF
J gene: TRBJ2-7; V gene: TRBV6-9; CDR3 protein: ASSYPAPESAYEQY
J gene: TRBJ2-2; V gene: TRBV5-1; CDR3 protein: ASSRLVTGELF
J gene: TRBJ2-3; V gene: TRBV6-1; CDR3 protein: ASRRLAGGIDTQY
J gene: TRBJ2-1; V gene: TRBV21-1; CDR3 protein: ASSKGIAGGARYEQF
J gene: TRBJ2-3; V gene: TRBV13; CDR3 protein: ASSPPFFSSEYEQDTQY